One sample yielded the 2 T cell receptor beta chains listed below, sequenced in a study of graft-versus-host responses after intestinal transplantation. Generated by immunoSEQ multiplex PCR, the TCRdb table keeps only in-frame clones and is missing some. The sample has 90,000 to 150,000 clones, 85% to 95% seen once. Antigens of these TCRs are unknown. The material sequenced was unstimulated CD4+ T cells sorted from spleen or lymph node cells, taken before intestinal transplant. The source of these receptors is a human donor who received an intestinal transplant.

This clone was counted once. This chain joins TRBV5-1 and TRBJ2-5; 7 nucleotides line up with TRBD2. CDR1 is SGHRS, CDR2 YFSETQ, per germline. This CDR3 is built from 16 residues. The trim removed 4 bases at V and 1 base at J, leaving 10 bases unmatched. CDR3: CASSLPGLAGQETQYF. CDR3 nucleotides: TGCGCCAGCAGCCTGCCCGGGTTAGCGGGCCAAGAGACCCAGTACTTC.

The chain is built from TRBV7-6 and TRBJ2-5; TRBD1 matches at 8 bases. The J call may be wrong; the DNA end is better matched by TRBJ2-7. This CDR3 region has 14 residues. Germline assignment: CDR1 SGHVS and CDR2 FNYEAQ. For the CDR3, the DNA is TGTGCCAGCAGCTCACGGGACAGGTCCTACGAGCAGTACTTC. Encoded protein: CASSSRDRSYEQYF.